This TCR beta chain stems from a study of cytomegalovirus exposure and HLA in healthy donors (dated by TCRdb to about 2017). About the investigation overall: According to a later analysis, one platform produced both the 110 or so validation repertoires and the 670 or so repertoires of the first cohort. The study was designed to test whether signatures of past pathogen exposure could be identified by cataloging public T cell receptors. High-throughput TCR immunosequencing, statistical association of individual TCRs with disease status, and machine learning were combined to predict cytomegalovirus infection status. In addition to the first cohort of several hundred subjects, a separate validation cohort of 120 different subjects was used.

The library was prepared using the immunoSEQ multiplex PCR assay. As for the original processing: A statistical classification framework was developed to diagnose cytomegalovirus status using the catalog of TCR beta chain sequences. TCRdb holds this immuneACCESS table with in-frame rearrangements only. Some clones are missing; in checked studies, unresolved V genes explain under half, and the rest has no known cause. That table is the source of V, J and clone size, and D and trimming were worked out from the DNA. The sample contains roughly 130,000 clones, about nine tenths of them found a single time. About 3.5% of the sample is held by the ten biggest clonotypes. Summary of the overall study and its limitations: The authors suggested that the approach could potentially be extended to other disease states and immunological phenotypes. Three of the identified cytomegalovirus-associated TCR beta chains were confirmed in vitro to be specific for cytomegalovirus antigens. Cytomegalovirus status was reported to be diagnosed by the classifier with high specificity and sensitivity in both the original and validation cohorts. A later analysis found that TCRs clustered in the first cohort also tended to co-occur in the roughly 120 validation repertoires, with 94% of cluster scores above 0. The validation cohort had no HLA typing available for a later analysis, so co-occurrence within that cohort was assessed over all 130 or so repertoires. The study gave a list of about 160 TCR beta chains associated with cytomegalovirus. While some public TCRs were present in many individuals, most TCR sequences turned up only very rarely across donors.

Details on this clone: This receptor's antigen is unknown. Base quality data are lacking; no much larger clone is found one base away.

V is clipped by 5 bases and J by 3 bases, and the sequence between their germline boundaries is 21 bases long. The CDR3 runs 16 amino acids, cysteine and phenylalanine included. The retained sequence is limited to the CDR3, 48 bases, with the frame set at the first base. CDR1 SGHKS and CDR2 YYEKEE were looked up in the germline V gene (reference sequence). Separate from the approximately 700-subject first cohort, the validation cohort of roughly 110 subjects was the group to which the donors belonged. The chain employs TRBV5-5 and TRBJ2-7, with TRBD2 as a weak D call on 6 bases. This TCR derives from a man aged 25 to 40 in good health and CMV-seronegative. Sequencing input: PBMCs. The nucleotides read TGTGCCAGCAGGGAGGGGTCGAGGGCGGTCGGCTACGAGCAGTACTTC. Its amino acids are CASREGSRAVGYEQYF.